What follows are 18 T cell receptor beta chains derived from one specimen sequenced in a study of beta chain features in type 1 diabetes (dated by TCRdb to 2017 to 2018). Broad study findings and their caveats: Type 1 diabetes patients showed a moderate but significant shortening of TCRB CDR3 length in all four CD4+ subsets.

Their target antigens are unknown. The library came from the immunoSEQ multiplex PCR assay. The High Capacity cDNA Reverse Transcription Kit was used to reverse transcribe all of the isolated RNA, meaning that expressed TCRB transcripts were what got sequenced. The immuneACCESS repertoire file appears here via TCRdb, limited to in-frame rearrangements. These files lack a portion of the clones; in checked studies, under half of the deficit traces to unresolved V genes, and the cause of the others is not known. This sample gives over 150,000 clones in total; approximately 7.8% of them show up just once. The ten largest clones represent around 0.94% of the sample. The specimen sequenced was central memory CD4+ T cells from blood. The receptors originated from a woman in her thirties or forties with type 1 diabetes.

J is TRBJ1-1 and V is TRBV7-2, with D hard to call. Trimming left V 5 bases short and J 0 bases short, with 10 bases between. The V gene's germline CDR1 is SGHTA and CDR2 FQGNSA. There are 14 residues in the CDR3. CDR3 bases: TGTGCCAGCAGCACGTGGGCATTGAACACTGAAGCTTTCTTT. The encoded protein is CASSTWALNTEAFF.

This clone was counted many times. The chain uses TRBV6-4 and TRBJ2-5, with 8 bases fitting TRBD2. With V trimmed by 7 bases and J by 5 bases, 9 bases remained unmatched. There are 14 residues in the CDR3. The germline CDR1 and CDR2 sequences are MRHNA and SNTAGT. CDR3 bases: TGTGCCAGCACCTCGAGGACTAGCAGTGAGACCCAGTACTTC. This gives the protein CASTSRTSSETQYF.

The gene calls are TRBV18 and TRBJ1-2; 8 bases are a match to TRBD1. The V gene's germline CDR1 is KGHSH and CDR2 LQKENI. The CDR3 totals 14 residues. Losses at the gene ends were 4 bases for V and 8 bases for J; bases not matched to a gene: 9. The CDR3 nucleotides are TGTGCCAGCTCACTCAACGGACAGGGATCGGGCTACACCTTC. The encoded protein is CASSLNGQGSGYTF.

The chain is built from TRBV4-3 and TRBJ1-6, with 11 bases aligning to TRBD1. CDR3 length equals 21 residues. V dropped 0 bases and J dropped 6; count of bases not matched to a gene: 16. Germline assignment: CDR1 LGHNA and CDR2 YSLEER. The CDR3 is CASSQEASQDRGRMGNSPLHF. Here the CDR3 DNA reads TGCGCCAGCAGCCAAGAGGCATCACAGGACAGGGGGCGAATGGGTAATTCACCCCTCCACTTT.

The V gene is TRBV7-2, the J gene TRBJ2-3; possibly TRBD2 for D (5 bases). The CDR3 runs 18 residues. The germline gives CDR1 SGHTA, CDR2 FQGNSA. V was trimmed by 0 bases and J by 0 bases, leaving 16 bases between them. The CDR3 spells CASSLAPLRSGSTDTQYF. The DNA for the CDR3 is TGTGCCAGCAGCTTAGCCCCACTTAGGAGCGGTAGCACAGATACGCAGTATTTT.

This clone was picked up a small number of times. The chain combines TRBV7-9 with TRBJ2-1; possible D gene TRBD1, 5 bases. Trimming cost V 3 bases and J 3 bases, with 6 bases left between them. The germline V gene has CDR1 SEHNR and CDR2 FQNEAQ (reference sequence). The CDR3 is made up of 13 amino acids. The CDR3 loop reads CASSLDNYNEQFF. The CDR3 nucleotides read TGTGCCAGCAGCTTGGACAACTACAATGAGCAGTTCTTC.

This clone was detected a few times. The chain has TRBV5-1 and TRBJ1-2; D gene uncertain. The germline V gene encodes CDR1 SGHRS and CDR2 YFSETQ. Trimming stripped 4 bases from V and 7 bases from J, with 11 bases between. This CDR3 is built from 12 residues. The CDR3 nucleotides are TGCGCCAGCAGCCAGGTGAACGGTGGCTACACCTTC. It codes for CASSQVNGGYTF. The complete variable domain, with remaining parts taken from reference TRBV5-1 and TRBJ1-2, reads KAGVTQTPRYLIKTRGQQVTLSCSPISGHRSVSWYQQTPGQGLQFLFEYFSETQRNKGNFPGRFSGRQFSNSRSEMNVSTLELGDSALYLCASSQVNGGYTFGSGTRLTVV.

This clone was counted a few times. The genes are TRBV4-2 and TRBJ1-2; D uncertain. Between the trimmed V and J ends, which lost 0 bases and 8 bases, there was a span of 10 bases. Germline lookup yields CDR1 LGHNA and CDR2 YNFKEQ. CDR3 length equals 13 residues. CDR3 sequence (DNA): TGTGCCAGCAGCCAAGATCTAAATCGGGGCTACACCTTC. This translates into CASSQDLNRGYTF.

The V call is TRBV7-9, the J call TRBJ1-1; TRBD1 is a possible D gene (5 bases). CDR3 length equals 15 residues. Germline V gene sequence: CDR1 SEHNR, CDR2 FQNEAQ (reference sequence). V shed 5 bases and J shed 6 bases, with 19 bases lying between them. The CDR3 protein is CASSPSGTAGAEAFF. CDR3 bases: TGTGCCAGCAGCCCCTCGGGAACGGCGGGGGCTGAAGCTTTCTTT.

The J gene is TRBJ2-5, the V gene TRBV2; 7 bases line up with TRBD1. Germline V CDR1 and CDR2: SNHLY, FYNNEI. V dropped 4 bases and J dropped 3; count of bases not matched to a gene: 2. This CDR3 has 13 residues. The chain's CDR3 is CASSVTGEETQYF. The CDR3 coding sequence is TGTGCCAGCAGTGTCACAGGGGAAGAGACCCAGTACTTC.

Many counts were recorded for this clone. The chain uses TRBV4-2 and TRBJ2-4; TRBD1 aligns across 10 bases. V shed 1 base and J 6 bases; nucleotides not matched to a gene: 0. The CDR3 is 14 residues long. The germline gives CDR1 LGHNA, CDR2 YNFKEQ. The CDR3 DNA is TGTGCCAGCAGCCAAGGGGACAGGGGAAACATTCAGTACTTC. This translates into CASSQGDRGNIQYF.

This clone was seen a handful of times. At the DNA level, this CDR3 is encoded by other sequences in the same sample as well. The V call is TRBV2, the J call TRBJ2-7; the D is unclear. CDR1 and CDR2 (germline): SNHLY, FYNNEI. Trimming took off 4 bases at V and 3 bases at J, with 4 bases between the two ends. The CDR3 loop spans 11 amino acids. DNA for the CDR3: TGTGCCAGCAGTGCGAGCTACGAGCAGTACTTC. It encodes CASSASYEQYF.

This clone was picked up many times. The chain couples TRBV28 to TRBJ2-1, with 7 nucleotides matching TRBD2. Trimming took 5 bases from V and 7 from J; bases not matched to a gene: 11. The length of the CDR3 is 15 residues. Per germline, CDR1 MDHEN and CDR2 SYDVKM. The CDR3 sequence: CASSPHGGGMNEQFF. The CDR3 region has the DNA TGTGCCAGCAGTCCCCATGGGGGGGGGATGAATGAGCAGTTCTTC.

The chain couples TRBV6-5 to TRBJ1-1; D is possibly TRBD1 (6 bases). V was shortened by 0 bases and J by 4 bases, with 15 bases between the two germline ends. CDR1 and CDR2 (germline): MNHEY, SVGAGI. The CDR3 runs 16 residues. The CDR3 DNA reads TGTGCCAGCAGTTACTCGATCGGGGGAGGGGGCACTGAAGCTTTCTTT. Its protein product is CASSYSIGGGGTEAFF.

This clone was found a few times. This chain uses TRBV9 with TRBJ2-1, with a possible D match to TRBD1 (7 bases). V was pared by 7 bases and J by 7 bases, with 15 bases between. This CDR3 comprises 13 residues. The germline V gene has CDR1 SGDLS and CDR2 YYNGEE. CDR3 region: CASARGEWNEQFF. The DNA for the CDR3 is TGTGCCAGCGCCAGGGGGGAATGGAATGAGCAGTTCTTC.

The rearrangement links TRBV29-1 to TRBJ1-2; possible D gene TRBD1, 5 bases. CDR3 length: 12 residues. V was clipped by 7 bases and J by 6 bases, with 15 bases between them. Germline assignment: CDR1 SQVTM and CDR2 ANQGSEA. CDR3 loop: CSAIHWGDGYTF. Written as DNA, the CDR3 is TGCAGCGCCATCCATTGGGGCGATGGCTACACCTTC. Filled out from reference TRBV29-1 and TRBJ1-2, the complete variable domain reads SAVISQKPSRDICQRGTSLTIQCQVDSQVTMMFWYRQQPGQSLTLIATANQGSEATYESGFVIDKFPISRPNLTFSTLTVSNMSPEDSSIYLCSAIHWGDGYTFGSGTRLTVV.

This clone occurred a few times. This chain connects TRBV19 to TRBJ2-1; 7 nucleotides align to TRBD1. The CDR3 consists of 13 residues. The ends lost 5 bases at V and 5 bases at J; junction bases unmatched: 3. Germline V gene lookup returns CDR1 LNHDA and CDR2 SQIVND (reference sequence). CDR3 loop: CASSSDRNNEQFF. CDR3 bases: TGTGCCAGTAGTTCGGACAGGAACAATGAGCAGTTCTTC. The entire variable domain, with the rest obtained from reference TRBV19 and TRBJ2-1, is as follows: DGGITQSPKYLFRKEGQNVTLSCEQNLNHDAMYWYRQDPGQGLRLIYYSQIVNDFQKGDIAEGYSVSREKKESFPLTVTSAQKNPTAFYLCASSSDRNNEQFFGPGTRLTVL.

The chain employs TRBV5-1 and TRBJ2-7; D is possibly TRBD1 (7 bases). V shed 1 base and J shed 2 bases, with 10 bases lying between them. Per germline, CDR1 SGHRS and CDR2 YFSETQ. The CDR3 covers 14 residues. For the CDR3, the DNA is TGCGCCAGCAGCTTGACAGGGGAGGCCTACGAGCAGTACTTC. Translated, it gives CASSLTGEAYEQYF.